Following are 24 T cell receptor beta chains from one sample sequenced in a study of blood T cell repertoires in COVID-19. Method: immunoSEQ multiplex PCR; TCRdb's copy keeps in-frame clones and lacks some. The sample has almost 250,000 clones; about 89% are singletons. The sequenced material came from PBMCs or T cells enriched from blood (not recorded which). The source is a woman in her twenties or thirties who had recovered from COVID-19.

The chain uses TRBV20-1 and TRBJ2-1; TRBD2 aligns across 10 bases. The CDR3 extends over 17 amino acids. Germline V gene sequence: CDR1 DFQATT, CDR2 SNEGSKA (reference sequence). V shed 3 bases, J shed 2 bases, and the junction held 10 bases outside the gene matches. CDR3 in amino acids: CSASGRVTSGPYNEQFF. DNA of the CDR3: TGCAGTGCTAGTGGCCGGGTGACTAGCGGGCCCTACAATGAGCAGTTCTTC.

The chain couples TRBV28 to TRBJ2-7, with a possible D match to TRBD2 (5 bases). In germline, CDR1 is MDHEN, CDR2 SYDVKM. The CDR3 consists of 17 residues. V was shortened by 9 bases and J by 2 bases, with 26 bases between the two germline ends. The CDR3 bases are TGTGCCAGTACCCAGAGGGCTACCTCATTTCTACCCTACGAGCAGTACTTC. Translated: CASTQRATSFLPYEQYF. The full variable domain, in which reference TRBV28 and TRBJ2-7 provide the parts outside the CDR3, is DVKVTQSSRYLVKRTGEKVFLECVQDMDHENMFWYRQDPGLGLRLIYFSYDVKMKEKGDIPEGYSVSREKKERFSLILESASTNQTSMYLCASTQRATSFLPYEQYFGPGTRLTVT.

This chain uses TRBV10-2 with TRBJ2-1, with D possibly TRBD1 on 5 matching bases. Germline CDR1 WSHSY, CDR2 SAAADI. The CDR3 spans 11 residues. Trimming left V 3 bases short and J 8 bases short, with 5 bases between. The CDR3 region is CASSEGDEQFF. In nucleotides, the CDR3 is TGCGCCAGCAGTGAAGGGGATGAGCAGTTCTTC.

The V gene is TRBV4-2, the J gene TRBJ1-4; D is undetermined. The V end was cut by 3 bases, the J end by 6 bases, with 14 bases between. This CDR3 is built from 15 residues. Germline CDR1 and CDR2: LGHNA and YNFKEQ. The CDR3: CASSHGSELYEKLFF. Written as DNA, the CDR3 is TGTGCCAGCAGCCACGGATCGGAGTTGTATGAAAAACTGTTTTTT.

Only one count was recorded for this clone. The chain employs TRBV4-1 and TRBJ1-2; D is unclear. V dropped 0 bases and J dropped 4 bases, with 9 bases sitting between them. Germline CDR1 is MGHRA and CDR2 is YSYEKL. CDR3 length: 14 amino acids. The chain's CDR3 is CASSQEARSYGYTF. The CDR3 DNA follows: TGCGCCAGCAGCCAAGAGGCCCGATCCTATGGCTACACCTTC.

This chain joins TRBV30 and TRBJ1-2; unclear D gene. Germline V gene lookup returns CDR1 GTSNPN and CDR2 SVGIG (reference sequence). V shed 0 bases and J shed 3 bases, with 5 bases lying between them. The CDR3 totals 12 residues. The CDR3 coding sequence is TGTGCCTGGAGTGTTCTATACTATGGCTACACCTTC. Protein: CAWSVLYYGYTF. The entire variable domain, with the rest obtained from reference TRBV30 and TRBJ1-2, is as follows: SQTIHQWPATLVQPVGSPLSLECTVEGTSNPNLYWYRQAAGRGLQLLFYSVGIGQISSEVPQNLSASRPQDRQFILSSKKLLLSDSGFYLCAWSVLYYGYTFGSGTRLTVV.

This clone was seen only once. The chain combines TRBV19 with TRBJ1-2; D is unresolved. The germline V gene has CDR1 LNHDA and CDR2 SQIVND (reference sequence). This CDR3 region has 12 residues. The germline V and J ends were trimmed by 7 bases and 9 bases, with 15 bases remaining between them. For the CDR3, the DNA is TGTGCCAGTATGGGGAGGGAGAGGAGCTACACCTTC. It is translated as CASMGRERSYTF.

The V call is TRBV30, the J call TRBJ2-7, with 8 positions matching TRBD1. Trimming removed 5 bases from V and 0 bases from J; junction bases left unmatched: 3. The CDR3 has 13 amino acids. Per germline, CDR1 GTSNPN and CDR2 SVGIG (reference sequence). The CDR3 loop reads CAWDGQGSYEQYF. Written as DNA, the CDR3 is TGTGCCTGGGACGGACAGGGCTCCTACGAGCAGTACTTC.

V and J are TRBV2 and TRBJ2-7, with TRBD2 identical over 9 bases. V gave up 2 bases and J gave up 0 bases; unmatched junction bases: 11. The CDR3 length is 18 residues. The germline V gene has CDR1 SNHLY and CDR2 FYNNEI. CDR3 sequence: CASSERSSGTTSSYEQYF. CDR3 bases: TGTGCCAGCAGTGAACGGTCTAGCGGGACTACTAGCTCCTACGAGCAGTACTTC.

The V call is TRBV7-2, the J call TRBJ2-1, with D possibly TRBD2 on 6 matching bases. The V and J ends lost 5 bases and 1 base respectively, with 15 bases between them. The length of the CDR3 is 16 residues. Germline V lookup: CDR1 SGHTA, CDR2 FQGNSA. The CDR3 DNA sequence: TGTGCCAGCAGCCAGACTAGTACTCGGTCCTACAATGAGCAGTTCTTC. As protein: CASSQTSTRSYNEQFF.

V usage is TRBV5-1 and J usage is TRBJ1-5; the D gene is possibly TRBD1 (6 bases). The CDR3 has 14 amino acids. Deletions cut 0 bases from V and 7 bases from J, with 11 bases between. Germline CDR1 is SGHRS and CDR2 is YFSETQ. CDR3 amino acids: CASSLDRDDQPQHF. CDR3 nucleotides: TGCGCCAGCAGCTTGGACAGGGACGACCAGCCCCAGCATTTT.

The J gene is TRBJ2-3, the V gene TRBV19, with TRBD2 matching 14 bases. This CDR3 has 14 residues. With V trimmed by 6 bases and J by 9 bases, 5 bases remained unmatched. Germline CDR1 reads LNHDA; CDR2 reads SQIVND (reference sequence). The CDR3 nucleotides read TGTGCCAGTAGGCCGGGACTAGCGGGAGAGACGCAGTATTTT. Residues: CASRPGLAGETQYF.

The rearrangement joins TRBV10-3 to TRBJ1-1; D unresolved. This CDR3 region has 12 residues. Germline lookup yields CDR1 ENHRY and CDR2 SYGVKD. Trimming removed 9 bases from V and 1 base from J, with 9 bases in between. The DNA of the CDR3 is TGTGCCATTAGCCCGGGGAACACTGAAGCTTTCTTT. Its protein product is CAISPGNTEAFF.

CDR3 nucleotide sequence: TGCGCCAGCAGCCAAGATCTACGACTAGCGACGTTCGCAGATACGCAGTATTTT. It yields the protein CASSQDLRLATFADTQYF. The chain combines TRBV4-3 with TRBJ2-3; TRBD2 aligns across 8 bases. Germline V gene lookup returns CDR1 LGHNA and CDR2 YSLEER. The CDR3 has 18 residues. The V gene end was trimmed by 0 bases and the J gene end by 4 bases; junction bases not matched to a gene: 12.

This clone appeared once. J is TRBJ2-2 and V is TRBV18; TRBD2 agrees at 7 bases. The V and J ends lost 5 bases and 2 bases, in that order; junction bases with no gene match: 5. Germline CDR1 KGHSH, CDR2 LQKENI. There are 15 residues in the CDR3. The CDR3 DNA is TGTGCCAGCTCATTCGCTAGCGGAAACACCGGGGAGCTGTTTTTT. Its protein product is CASSFASGNTGELFF.

The gene calls are TRBV19 and TRBJ1-2, with no clear D. Per germline, CDR1 LNHDA and CDR2 SQIVND (reference sequence). The CDR3 runs to 13 residues. The germline V and J ends were trimmed by 2 bases and 7 bases, with 11 bases remaining between them. CDR3 in DNA: TGTGCCAGTAGTATACGTCGAGGTATTGGCTACACCTTC. Amino acids: CASSIRRGIGYTF.

The chain has TRBV27 and TRBJ2-3; 7 nucleotides agree with TRBD2. V was pared by 1 base and J by 0 bases, with 4 bases of the junction left unmatched. CDR3 length equals 16 residues. Germline loops: CDR1 MNHEY, CDR2 SMNVEV (reference sequence). CDR3 in amino acids: CASSLFPSGSTDTQYF. In DNA, the CDR3 is TGTGCCAGCAGTTTATTCCCTAGCGGAAGCACAGATACGCAGTATTTT.

This clone was observed a single time. The chain is built from TRBV3-1 (or the pseudogene TRBV3-2) and TRBJ1-6, with 7 bases fitting TRBD1. Trimming took 2 bases from V and 0 from J; bases not matched to a gene: 7. Germline lookup yields CDR1 LGHDT and CDR2 YNNKEL (reference sequence). This CDR3 is built from 18 residues. CDR3 DNA sequence: TGTGCCAGCAGCCAAACCGGGACAGAAAGCTCCTATAATTCACCCCTCCACTTT. It translates to CASSQTGTESSYNSPLHF.

This chain joins TRBV4-1 and TRBJ1-2, with a tentative D call TRBD1 (5 bases). The CDR3 length is 15 residues. V was cut by 2 bases and J by 1 base, with 11 bases left in between. Germline CDR1 MGHRA, CDR2 YSYEKL. The CDR3 reads CASSQFIQGNYGYTF. As DNA, the CDR3 is TGCGCCAGCAGCCAATTCATCCAGGGTAACTATGGCTACACCTTC.

The V gene is TRBV11-2, the J gene TRBJ1-2; 8 bases fit TRBD1. The CDR3 consists of 13 residues. The J segment lost 8 bases and the V segment lost 4 bases, leaving 6 bases of the junction unmatched. From germline, CDR1 is SGHAT and CDR2 FQNNGV. Written as DNA, the CDR3 is TGTGCCAGCAGCTCCGGACAGGGCTGGGGCTACACCTTC. This encodes CASSSGQGWGYTF.

This chain joins TRBV6-4 and TRBJ1-2; D not certain. CDR3 length: 11 residues. V shed 4 bases and J shed 5 bases, with 5 bases lying between them. Germline lookup yields CDR1 MRHNA and CDR2 SNTAGT. The CDR3 is CASSAGYGYTF. In DNA form, the CDR3 reads TGTGCCAGCAGTGCCGGTTATGGCTACACCTTC.

The chain carries TRBV29-1 and TRBJ2-7; 8 bases align to TRBD2. The length of the CDR3 is 13 residues. Looked up from germline, CDR1 is SQVTM and CDR2 is ANQGSEA. V shed 6 bases and J 5 bases; nucleotides not matched to a gene: 9. CDR3 nucleotides: TGCAGCGTCTCCGGGACTAGGGATAACGAGCAGTACTTC. It codes for CSVSGTRDNEQYF.

The V gene is TRBV9, the J gene TRBJ2-7; TRBD2 matches at 7 bases. After removal of 0 bases from V and 6 bases from J, the junction contained 6 bases not matched to a gene. The CDR3 contains 14 residues. From germline, CDR1 is SGDLS and CDR2 YYNGEE. The CDR3 protein is CASSVGEGPVEQYF. The CDR3 nucleotides read TGTGCCAGCAGCGTAGGGGAGGGACCGGTCGAGCAGTACTTC.

This chain uses TRBV25-1 with TRBJ1-2; TRBD1 matches 7 bases. From germline, CDR1 is MGHDK and CDR2 SYGVNS. The CDR3 has 13 amino acids. V shed 5 bases, J shed 4 bases, and the junction held 4 bases outside the gene matches. CDR3 sequence reads: CASSTTGLYGYTF. The CDR3 DNA follows: TGTGCCAGCAGTACGACAGGGCTCTATGGCTACACCTTC.